This T cell receptor beta chain emerged from a study of STAT3 mutations in large granular lymphocyte leukemia. Study-level information: Roughly half of the longitudinally sequenced T-LGLL patients carried detectable canonical activating STAT3 mutations. Immunosuppressive therapy was given to more than half of T-LGLL patients.

For this clone: No antigen is known for it.

CDR3 size: 13 residues. V trimming: 4 bases; J trimming: 8 bases; junction bases outside the gene matches: 8. Germline assignment: CDR1 SGHRS and CDR2 YFSETQ. Overall study findings and caveats: After therapy, about 35% of the 18 patients switched clonotypes, all new clones STAT3 wild type. In T-cell large granular lymphocyte leukemia, about half of patients showed multiple immunodominant subclonotypes. Treatment regimens differed across patients between samplings.

Here immunoSEQ multiplex PCR was the method, and the copy in TCRdb shows in-frame clones only, minus some. The table records 12,000 or so clones, approximately 83% of them present only once. This clonotype was sampled from an elderly man with T-cell large granular lymphocyte leukemia. Some clones in this sample may be carry-over from other donors' samples. Sample: peripheral blood mononuclear cells. This sequence joins TRBV5-1 and TRBJ1-2; TRBD1 matches at 7 bases. The CDR3 sequence: CASSQRTGQGYTF. As DNA, the CDR3 is TGCGCCAGCAGCCAACGGACAGGTCAGGGCTACACCTTC. Complete variable domain (other parts from reference TRBV5-1 and TRBJ1-2): KAGVTQTPRYLIKTRGQQVTLSCSPISGHRSVSWYQQTPGQGLQFLFEYFSETQRNKGNFPGRFSGRQFSNSRSEMNVSTLELGDSALYLCASSQRTGQGYTFGSGTRLTVV.